This T cell receptor (beta chain) was found in a study of T cell responses to AZD1222 COVID-19 vaccine. Findings and caveats of the study: Spike-specific TCR breadth and depth both grew after two AZD1222 doses. Vaccine-related CD4 TCRs covered spike, predominating at 160-218 and 743-854. The study identified only 6 or 7 AZD1222 recipients as seropositive at baseline.

Repertoires were generated with immunoSEQ multiplex PCR, while TCRdb's copy carries only in-frame clones and drops some. The profile shows fewer than 130,000 clones, roughly 90% of them singletons. With regard to this clone: As yet, its antigen is unknown.

The analysis combined second doses at about 4 or about 12 weeks. The CDR3 length is 13 residues. From germline, CDR1 is MNHEY and CDR2 SMNVEV (reference sequence). J gave up 5 bases and V 6 bases, and 6 bases lay outside the gene matches. This receptor was identified in an adult who received the AZD1222 COVID-19 vaccine. V is TRBV27 and J is TRBJ1-1, with 7 nucleotides matching TRBD1. The sequencing here drew on peripheral blood, taken 28 days after the second AZD1222 dose. CDR3 residues: CASSLTGVTEAFF. The CDR3 region has the DNA TGTGCCAGCAGCTTAACAGGGGTTACTGAAGCTTTCTTT.